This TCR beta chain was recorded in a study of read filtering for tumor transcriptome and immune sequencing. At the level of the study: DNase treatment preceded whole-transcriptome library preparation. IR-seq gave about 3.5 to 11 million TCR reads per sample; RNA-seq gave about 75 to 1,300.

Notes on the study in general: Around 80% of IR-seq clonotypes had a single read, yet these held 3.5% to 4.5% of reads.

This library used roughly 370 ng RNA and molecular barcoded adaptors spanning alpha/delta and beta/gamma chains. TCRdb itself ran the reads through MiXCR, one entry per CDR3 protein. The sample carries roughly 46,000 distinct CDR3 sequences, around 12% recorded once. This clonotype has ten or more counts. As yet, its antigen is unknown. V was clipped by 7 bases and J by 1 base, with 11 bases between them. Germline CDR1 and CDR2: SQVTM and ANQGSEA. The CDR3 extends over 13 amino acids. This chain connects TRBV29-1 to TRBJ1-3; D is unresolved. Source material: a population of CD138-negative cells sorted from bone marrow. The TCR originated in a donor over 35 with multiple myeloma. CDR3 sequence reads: CSAVQYSGNTIYF. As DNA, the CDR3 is TGCAGCGCTGTACAATATTCTGGAAACACCATATATTTT.